This passage covers 3 T cell receptor beta chains from one sample sequenced in a study of cytomegalovirus exposure and HLA in healthy donors. PCR employed 60 Vbeta and 13 Jbeta primers. Generated by immunoSEQ multiplex PCR, the TCRdb table keeps only in-frame clones and is missing some. Here the sample spans fewer than 90,000 clones, over 60% being singletons. Specimen: PBMCs. The receptors were sampled from a female donor in good health and CMV-seronegative.

The chain is built from TRBV10-1 and TRBJ2-3, with TRBD2 matching 10 bases. The germline V gene has CDR1 WNHNN and CDR2 SYGVQD (reference sequence). The CDR3 has 15 amino acids. The V segment lost 5 bases and the J segment 5 bases; nucleotides outside the gene matches: 7. CDR3 DNA: TGCGCCAGCAGTAGGACTAGCGGATCTGGAGATACGCAGTATTTT. This sequence encodes CASSRTSGSGDTQYF.

This clone was picked up one time. This rearrangement joins TRBV6-6 to TRBJ2-1, with D unclear. Germline CDR1 is MNHNY and CDR2 is SVGAGI (reference sequence). Trimming took 5 bases from V and 0 from J, leaving 11 bases between them. The CDR3 spans 15 residues. For the CDR3, the DNA is TGTGCCAGCAGTCAGACCCGGAGCTCCTACAATGAGCAGTTCTTC. The encoded protein is CASSQTRSSYNEQFF.

V gene TRBV7-3 combines with J gene TRBJ1-1; 7 nucleotides line up with TRBD1. The length of the CDR3 is 13 residues. With V trimmed by 5 bases and J by 3 bases, 3 bases remained unmatched. In germline, CDR1 is SGHTA, CDR2 FQGTGA. In nucleotides, the CDR3 is TGTGCCAGCAGCCGGGACAGATACACTGAAGCTTTCTTT. Amino acid sequence: CASSRDRYTEAFF. The full variable domain, its missing parts supplied by reference TRBV7-3 and TRBJ1-1, is GAGVSQTPSNKVTEKGKYVELRCDPISGHTALYWYRQSLGQGPEFLIYFQGTGAADDSGLPNDRFFAVRPEGSVSTLKIQRTERGDSAVYLCASSRDRYTEAFFGQGTRLTVV.